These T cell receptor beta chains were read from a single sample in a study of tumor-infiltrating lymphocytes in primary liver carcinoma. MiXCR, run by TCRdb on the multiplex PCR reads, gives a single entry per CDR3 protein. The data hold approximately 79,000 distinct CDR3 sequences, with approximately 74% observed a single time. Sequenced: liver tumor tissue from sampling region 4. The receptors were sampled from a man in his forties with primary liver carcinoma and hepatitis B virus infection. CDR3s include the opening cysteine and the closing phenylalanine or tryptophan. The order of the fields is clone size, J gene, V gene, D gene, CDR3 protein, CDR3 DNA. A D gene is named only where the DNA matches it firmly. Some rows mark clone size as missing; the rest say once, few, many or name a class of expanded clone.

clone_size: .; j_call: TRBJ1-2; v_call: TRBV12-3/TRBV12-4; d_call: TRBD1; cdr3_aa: CAISLLQGAHGYTF; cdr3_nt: TGTGCCATCAGTTTATTGCAGGGGGCGCATGGCTACACCTTC
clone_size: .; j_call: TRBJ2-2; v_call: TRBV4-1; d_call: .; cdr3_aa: CACSRHRVFTGGLFF; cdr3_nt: TGCGCCTGCAGTCGGCACAGGGTTTTCACCGGGGGGCTGTTTTTT
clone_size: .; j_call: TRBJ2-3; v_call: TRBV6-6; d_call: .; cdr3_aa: CASSWGPAGRGDEQYF; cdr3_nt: TGTGCCAGCAGTTGGGGGCCGGCAGGGAGGGGAGATGAGCAGTATTTT
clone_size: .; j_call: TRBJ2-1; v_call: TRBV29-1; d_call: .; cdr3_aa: CCAQSRGEVINEHFF; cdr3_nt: TGCTGCGCGCAGTCGAGGGGGGAGGTGATCAATGAGCACTTCTTC
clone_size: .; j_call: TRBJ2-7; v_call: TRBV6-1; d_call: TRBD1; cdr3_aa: CASGDRGLYEQHF; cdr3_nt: TGTGCCAGCGGTGACAGGGGCCTCTACGAGCAGCACTTC
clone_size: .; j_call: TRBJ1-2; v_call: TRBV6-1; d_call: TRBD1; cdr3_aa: CATLMTGMGYGYTF; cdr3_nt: TGTGCCACTCTCATGACAGGGATGGGTTATGGCTACACCTTC
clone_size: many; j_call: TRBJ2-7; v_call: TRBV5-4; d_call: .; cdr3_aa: CASSCRLGEYEQYF; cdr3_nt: TGTGCCAGCAGCTGTAGACTAGGGGAGTACGAGCAGTACTTC
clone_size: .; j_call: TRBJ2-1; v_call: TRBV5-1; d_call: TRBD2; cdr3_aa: CAREKLAGSSYNEQLF; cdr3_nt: TGCGCCAGAGAGAAACTAGCGGGAAGCTCCTACAATGAGCAGCTCTTC
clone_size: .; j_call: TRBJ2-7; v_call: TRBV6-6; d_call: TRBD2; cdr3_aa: CASGLAGGPREEYF; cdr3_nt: TGTGCCAGCGGTTTAGCGGGAGGGCCGCGGGAAGAGTACTTC
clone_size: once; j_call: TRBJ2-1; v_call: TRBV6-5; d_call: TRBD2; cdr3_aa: CASSYGSGGNKQFF; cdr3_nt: TGTGCCAGCAGTTACGGGTCGGGAGGCAATAAGCAGTTCTTC
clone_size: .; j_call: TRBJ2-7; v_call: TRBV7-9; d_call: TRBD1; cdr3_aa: CASSSLAGGGYEQYF; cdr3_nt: TGTGCCAGCAGCTCGCTGGCAGGGGGCGGGTACGAGCAGTACTTC
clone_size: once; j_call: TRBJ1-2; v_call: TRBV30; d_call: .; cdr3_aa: CAWSPGGGLAGYTF; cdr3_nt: TGTGCATGGAGTCCTGGTGGTGGGCTGGCGGGCTACACCTTC
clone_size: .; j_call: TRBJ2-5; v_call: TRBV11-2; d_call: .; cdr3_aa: CARSDLRGARETQYF; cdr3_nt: TGTGCCAGAAGCGACCTGAGAGGAGCGAGAGAGACCCAGTACTTC
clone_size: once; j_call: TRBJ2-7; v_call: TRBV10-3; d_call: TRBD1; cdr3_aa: CAIRDTGTGGKYEQYF; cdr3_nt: TGTGCCATCAGAGATACCGGGACAGGGGGCAAATATGAGCAGTACTTC
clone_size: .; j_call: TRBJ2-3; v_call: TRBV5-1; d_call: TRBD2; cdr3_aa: CASNLEPRGSIDEQYF; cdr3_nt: TGCGCTAGCAACTTGGAGCCGCGGGGGAGTATAGATGAGCAGTATTTT
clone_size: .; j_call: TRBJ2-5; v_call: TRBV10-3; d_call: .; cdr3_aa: CSISVRPVGEVSQYF; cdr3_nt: TGTTCCATCAGTGTCCGACCAGTGGGGGAAGTGTCCCAGTACTTT
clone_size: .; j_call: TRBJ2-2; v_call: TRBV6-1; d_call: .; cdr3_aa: CASSDLSLTEELFF; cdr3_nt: TGTGCCAGCAGTGATCTTAGCCTCACTGAGGAGCTGTTTTTT
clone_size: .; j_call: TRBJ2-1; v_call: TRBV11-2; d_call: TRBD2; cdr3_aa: CACSYSSTSGRGDGFF; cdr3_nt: TGTGCCTGCAGCTACTCTTCGACTAGCGGGAGGGGCGACGGGTTCTTC
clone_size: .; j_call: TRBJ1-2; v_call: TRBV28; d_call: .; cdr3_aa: CASTSEQEVSYGYTF; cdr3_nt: TGTGCCAGCACTTCCGAACAGGAGGTTAGCTATGGCTACACCTTC
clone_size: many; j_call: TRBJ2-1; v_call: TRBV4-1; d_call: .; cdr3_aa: CASSQEGSYNEQFF; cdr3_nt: TGCGCCAGCAGCCAGGAGGGGTCCTACAATGAGCAGTTCTTC